This entry lists 23 T cell receptor beta chains sequenced from one sample in a study of T-cell reconstitution after alpha-beta-depleted transplantation in children. The TCRbeta library incorporated unique molecular identifiers. One entry per CDR3 protein results from TCRdb running MiXCR on the PCR reads. The sample consists of about 110,000 distinct CDR3 sequences, around 6.4% of them appearing once. Material: PBMCs, mostly from graft donor cells, obtained 360 days after TCRalphabeta/CD19-depleted stem cell transplant. These TCRs come from a male patient under 10 years old who had a stem cell transplant for acute lymphoblastic leukemia, so the T cells may come from the graft donor.

This clonotype was recorded a few times. A much more abundant neighbour one base away suggests this may be a read error. This sequence joins TRBV10-3 and TRBJ2-1; 12 bases are shared with TRBD2. The germline V gene has CDR1 ENHRY and CDR2 SYGVKD. The CDR3 has 18 residues. As DNA, the CDR3 is TGTGTCATCAGTGAGTCCCTAGCGGGAGGGGGCGATTACAATGAGCAGTTCTTC. Encoded protein: CVISESLAGGGDYNEQFF.

This clonotype was counted ten times or more. J is TRBJ2-7 and V is TRBV6-6; D uncertain. There are 13 residues in the CDR3. Trimming removed 2 bases at V and 1 base at J, with 6 bases between. Germline CDR1 MNHNY, CDR2 SVGAGI (reference sequence). Here the CDR3 reads CASSYEISYEQYF. DNA for the CDR3: TGTGCCAGCAGTTACGAGATATCCTACGAGCAGTACTTC.

As for this clonotype: This may be a read error: a much more frequent sequence differs by one nucleotide. V and J are TRBV7-6 and TRBJ2-2; a possible D gene is TRBD2 (5 bases). Germline V lookup: CDR1 SGHVS, CDR2 FNYEAQ. This CDR3 comprises 15 residues. CDR3 amino acids: CASSLSAANAGELFF. CDR3 DNA: TGTGCCAGCAGCTTATCAGCGGCGAACGCCGGGGAGCTGTTTTTT.

This clonotype came up a few times. The chain is built from TRBV20-1 and TRBJ2-7, with 8 bases that match TRBD1. Germline CDR1 DFQATT, CDR2 SNEGSKA (reference sequence). V was pared by 6 bases and J by 3 bases, with 10 bases of the junction left unmatched. The CDR3 is 14 residues long. The CDR3 region has the DNA TGCAGTGCCACCTACCGGGACAGGTACTACGAGCAGTACTTC. It translates to CSATYRDRYYEQYF.

The table lists this clonotype with a few counts. The chain links TRBV25-1 to TRBJ2-7; D perhaps matches TRBD2 (7 bases). Trimming cost V 7 bases and J 0 bases, with 13 bases left between them. Germline CDR1 MGHDK, CDR2 SYGVNS. The CDR3 has 14 amino acids. CDR3 in DNA: TGTGCCAGCACTAGGGGGGGAAGCTCCTACGAGCAGTACTTC. Translating it yields CASTRGGSSYEQYF.

The V gene is TRBV28, the J gene TRBJ2-7, with TRBD1 matching over 9 bases. Germline loops: CDR1 MDHEN, CDR2 SYDVKM. The ends lost 5 bases at V and 4 bases at J; junction bases unmatched: 6. The CDR3 contains 14 residues. This CDR3 reads CASSKRDREYEQYF. The CDR3 region has the DNA TGTGCCAGCAGTAAACGGGACAGGGAGTACGAGCAGTACTTC.

This clonotype has a count of ten or more. The chain employs TRBV6-5 and TRBJ2-5; D possibly matches TRBD1 or TRBD2 (5 bases each). Germline V gene data show CDR1 as MNHEY and CDR2 as SVGAGI. The CDR3 contains 12 residues. CDR3 DNA: TGTGTTAGTGGAGGTGGGACGGAGACCCAGTACTTC. It translates to CVSGGGTETQYF.

This clonotype occurred many times. This sequence joins TRBV5-6 and TRBJ2-7, with 9 bases lining up with TRBD1. CDR3 length: 15 amino acids. Germline CDR1 and CDR2: SGHDT and YYEEEE. V was clipped by 4 bases and J by 3 bases; unmatched bases: 8. The CDR3 spells CASSALQGARYEQYF. The CDR3 bases are TGTGCCAGCAGCGCCTTACAGGGGGCTCGCTACGAGCAGTACTTC.

A few counts support this clonotype. The chain recombines TRBV5-1 with TRBJ1-1, with 8 bases that match TRBD1. V dropped 3 bases and J dropped 0; count of bases not matched to a gene: 4. Germline CDR1 reads SGHRS; CDR2 reads YFSETQ. The CDR3 is made up of 15 amino acids. CDR3 bases: TGCGCCAGCAGCTATACAGGGGGAGTGAACACTGAAGCTTTCTTT. Protein sequence: CASSYTGGVNTEAFF. The full variable domain, with the rest looked up from reference TRBV5-1 and TRBJ1-1, is KAGVTQTPRYLIKTRGQQVTLSCSPISGHRSVSWYQQTPGQGLQFLFEYFSETQRNKGNFPGRFSGRQFSNSRSEMNVSTLELGDSALYLCASSYTGGVNTEAFFGQGTRLTVV.

The chain combines TRBV28 with TRBJ2-7; D unresolved. V gave up 4 bases and J gave up 6 bases, with 7 bases separating them. CDR1 is MDHEN and CDR2 is SYDVKM in the germline V gene. This CDR3 comprises 11 residues. The CDR3 coding sequence is TGTGCCAGCAGTTACATCGCCGAGCAGTACTTC. It encodes CASSYIAEQYF.

In the case of this clonotype: This may be a read error: a much more frequent sequence differs by one nucleotide. The chain uses TRBV29-1 and TRBJ2-7, with D perhaps being TRBD1 or TRBD2 (5 bases each). From germline, CDR1 is SQVTM and CDR2 ANQGSEA. The CDR3 covers 12 residues. V was cut by 8 bases and J by 7 bases, with 18 bases left in between. The CDR3 reads CSTGTRLGEQYF. The CDR3 nucleotides are TGCAGCACCGGGACCCGCTTGGGGGAGCAGTACTTC.

The chain links TRBV4-1 to TRBJ1-5, with TRBD1 matching 7 bases. The CDR3 covers 15 residues. Germline trimming cut 2 bases from V and 4 bases from J; bases unmatched to any gene: 5. Germline CDR1 and CDR2: MGHRA and YSYEKL. Written as DNA, the CDR3 is TGCGCCAGCAGCCAATCGGACAGGAGGAATCAGCCCCAGCATTTT. Protein product: CASSQSDRRNQPQHF.

The sample holds a few counts of this clonotype. V and J are TRBV20-1 and TRBJ1-3; D is possibly TRBD1 (5 bases). This CDR3 comprises 13 residues. Germline assignment: CDR1 DFQATT and CDR2 SNEGSKA (reference sequence). Trimming removed 7 bases at V and 0 bases at J, with 10 bases between. The CDR3 loop is CSVAGFSGNTIYF. The CDR3 DNA reads as TGCAGTGTGGCAGGGTTCTCTGGAAACACCATATATTTT.

The table lists this clonotype with many counts. The CDR3 nucleotides are TGTGCCAGCAGCGGTTGGACAGAAGGAGCTTTCTTT. This codes for CASSGWTEGAFF. The genes are TRBV9 and TRBJ1-1, with D possibly matching TRBD1 (6 bases). The CDR3 is made up of 12 amino acids. The germline CDR1 and CDR2 sequences are SGDLS and YYNGEE. V was cut by 3 bases and J by 10 bases, with 13 bases left in between.

This clonotype was detected ten times or more. This chain uses TRBV7-9 with TRBJ2-1; the match to TRBD1 covers 9 bases. V lost 4 bases, J lost 7 bases, and 26 bases stayed unmatched. CDR1 and CDR2 from the germline V gene are SEHNR and FQNEAQ (reference sequence). The CDR3 loop spans 21 amino acids. The CDR3 spells CASSSHPGQGKTKTTGNEQFF. The CDR3 DNA is TGTGCCAGCAGCTCCCACCCCGGACAGGGGAAGACTAAGACTACGGGGAATGAGCAGTTCTTC. The full variable domain, completed using reference TRBV7-9 and TRBJ2-1, is DTGVSQNPRHKITKRGQNVTFRCDPISEHNRLYWYRQTLGQGPEFLTYFQNEAQLEKSRLLSDRFSAERPKGSFSTLEIQRTEQGDSAMYLCASSSHPGQGKTKTTGNEQFFGPGTRLTVL.

This clonotype was counted many times. The V gene is TRBV6-6, the J gene TRBJ2-1; D gene ambiguous. V lost 1 base and J lost 7, with 2 bases in between. Germline lookup yields CDR1 MNHNY and CDR2 SVGAGI (reference sequence). The CDR3 is 11 amino acids. This chain's CDR3 is CASSYLNEQFF. The CDR3 bases are TGTGCCAGCAGTTACTTGAATGAGCAGTTCTTC.

This clonotype was seen a few times. The rearrangement joins TRBV2 to TRBJ2-3; TRBD1 or TRBD2 may be the D gene (6 bases each). CDR1 and CDR2 (germline): SNHLY, FYNNEI. V was shortened by 6 bases and J by 1 base, with 11 bases between the two germline ends. This CDR3 contains 14 residues. CDR3 region: CASREGGRTDTQYF. The CDR3 DNA sequence: TGTGCCAGCAGAGAGGGGGGTCGCACAGATACGCAGTATTTT.

This clonotype was counted at least ten times. The rearrangement joins TRBV29-1 to TRBJ2-2, with 7 bases aligning to TRBD1. The V segment lost 6 bases and the J segment 1 base; nucleotides outside the gene matches: 8. The CDR3 loop spans 15 amino acids. Per germline, CDR1 SQVTM and CDR2 ANQGSEA. Here the CDR3 DNA reads TGCAGCGTCGGGACAGACGCAATGAACACCGGGGAGCTGTTTTTT. This translates into CSVGTDAMNTGELFF.

This clonotype was observed a handful of times. The CDR3 DNA follows: TGCAGTGCTAGACCATACGGGACAGAGTCTAGGGTAGGGGCCAAAAACATTCAGTACTTC. This encodes CSARPYGTESRVGAKNIQYF. The chain recombines TRBV20-1 with TRBJ2-4; 7 positions agree with TRBD1. This CDR3 is built from 20 residues. The V and J ends lost 2 bases and 1 base, in that order; junction bases with no gene match: 20. Germline CDR1 and CDR2: DFQATT and SNEGSKA (reference sequence).

This clonotype was counted at least ten times. The rearrangement joins TRBV12-3 or TRBV12-4 to TRBJ1-4, with a weak D call TRBD1 (6 bases). Trimming pared 2 bases from V and 7 bases from J, leaving 17 bases between. The CDR3 runs 16 residues. The CDR3 sequence is CASSLPRGRGREKLFF. The CDR3 DNA reads TGTGCCAGCAGTTTACCTAGGGGCAGGGGTCGTGAAAAACTGTTTTTT.

This clonotype was seen repeatedly, ten times or more. The V gene is TRBV2, the J gene TRBJ1-1; TRBD1 is a possible D gene (5 bases). The CDR3 consists of 15 residues. In germline, CDR1 is SNHLY, CDR2 FYNNEI. The V and J ends lost 6 bases and 11 bases respectively, with 25 bases between them. The CDR3 DNA is TGTGCCAGCAGCGACCTTGCGTTCACAGGTCCCGTTGCTTTCTTT. Translated: CASSDLAFTGPVAFF.

This clonotype has more than one count but fewer than ten. The rearrangement links TRBV4-1 to TRBJ2-1; 10 nucleotides agree with TRBD2. V shed 4 bases, J shed 3 bases, and the junction held 9 bases outside the gene matches. The germline V gene has CDR1 MGHRA and CDR2 YSYEKL. This CDR3 spans 17 amino acids. The CDR3 loop reads CASSPALLAGLYNEQFF. In DNA, the CDR3 is TGCGCCAGCAGCCCAGCACTACTAGCGGGGCTCTACAATGAGCAGTTCTTC.

The sample holds a few counts of this clonotype. The chain employs TRBV4-1 and TRBJ2-7, with 7 bases lining up with TRBD2. V was clipped by 4 bases and J by 2 bases; unmatched bases: 5. The V gene's germline CDR1 is MGHRA and CDR2 YSYEKL. The CDR3 covers 14 residues. The DNA of the CDR3 is TGCGCCAGCAGCCCGTGGGGGGGTCCCTACGAGCAGTACTTC. This sequence encodes CASSPWGGPYEQYF.